This TCR beta chain was captured by sequencing in a study of Ad26.COV2.S vaccination and SARS-CoV-2 variants (dated by TCRdb to about 2021). A note on the overall study: Donors in the vaccine arm were drawn from COV1001, a multicentre, randomized, double-blind, placebo-controlled phase I-IIa trial testing Ad26.COV2.S in healthy adults. A total of 32 samples were included in the TCR-sequenced set, comprising around 19 Ad26.COV2.S vaccine recipients, 5 placebo recipients and 8 SARS-CoV-2 convalescent individuals. Trial participants were randomized into five groups of five, in which low-dose or high-dose Ad26.COV2.S was given once or twice, or placebo was given on both occasions. Ad26.COV2.S was administered intramuscularly at a dose of 5x10^10 or 1x10^11 viral particles, either as one shot or as two shots given 56 days apart. TCRbeta repertoire sequencing was used to assess the specificity and breadth of SARS-CoV-2-reactive T cell receptors after Ad26.COV2.S vaccination. Blinding of investigators to trial group allocation was maintained during experiments and outcome assessment.

A distance of 13 bases separates the germline ends of V and J, which lose 7 bases and 3 bases respectively. The germline V gene sets CDR1 to SQVTM and CDR2 to ANQGSEA. The CDR3 spans 13 residues, from the cysteine through the phenylalanine. The retained sequence is limited to the CDR3, 39 bases, with the frame set at the first base. TCRbeta CDR3 regions were sequenced with the immunoSEQ Assay. After extraction, genomic DNA underwent amplification by bias-controlled multiplex PCR, followed by high-throughput sequencing. In the authors' own workflow: To quantify the absolute abundance of every unique TCRbeta CDR3 region, sequences were collapsed and filtered. T cell fraction was estimated by normalizing TCRbeta template counts to usable DNA, with usable DNA measured through amplification of reference genes found in all nucleated cells. Repertoire TCRs were annotated as SARS-CoV-2-specific when V gene, CDR3 amino acid sequence and J gene were exactly matched to a known reactive TCR set. MIRA supplied the reference SARS-CoV-2 TCR set, which was filtered for enrichment in COVID-19-positive ImmuneCODE repertoires so that public or cross-reactive TCRs were removed. Drawing on the MIRA antigens, annotated TCRs were analysed further at the level of specific ORF or position within ORF. Breadth was defined as the number of annotated unique rearrangements divided by the total number of unique productive rearrangements, and depth was defined as the summed frequency of the annotated unique rearrangements. Two-sided Wilcoxon rank-sum tests were used to compare TCR breadth between groups. In TCRdb, the immuneACCESS table is reduced to in-frame sequences with V and J assigned. These tables do not hold every clone; where another copy was compared, an unresolved V gene accounts for under half, and the others remain unexplained. The V and J calls and clone size were taken over from that table, and D and trimming were inferred from the DNA. The sample table lists some 370,000 clones, around 82% of them with a count of one. 7% to 9.5% of the sample comes from the top ten.

Results the study describes overall, beyond this receptor: Comparing responses between vaccine doses or regimens was not something the study was powered to do. According to the authors, total T cell responses may have been underestimated by the TCR breadth and depth analyses. Spike-specific TCR breadth was higher in Ad26.COV2.S recipients than in placebo recipients (P = 0.0014). Vaccine and placebo recipients had comparable non-spike TCR breadth, which fits with the vaccine containing only spike. Substantial breadth of spike-specific CD8+ and CD4+ T cell responses was reported after vaccination.

As to this clone: There is no known antigen for this receptor. Base qualities are not at hand, and no much larger clone is one base apart.

The treatment or condition label of this sample denotes: about 20 received Ad26.COV2.S at low or high dose, single or two shots; about 5 received placebo; per-sample allocation not given. For vaccine and placebo recipients, repertoires were sequenced using samples collected on day 63 after the first injection. In Cohort 1b, fewer than 30 adults aged 18-55 years were enrolled at a single site in Boston, USA, between 29 July and 7 August 2020. Ad26.COV2.S was a replication-incompetent adenovirus type 26 vector that expressed a prefusion-stabilized SARS-CoV-2 spike protein derived from the original Wuhan strain.

The rearrangement combines TRBV29-1 with TRBJ2-1, with the D gene uncertain. The sample here was peripheral blood, taken in a trial of Ad26.COV2.S vaccine versus placebo. This sequence originates from a person between 18 and 59 years old who received the Ad26.COV2.S COVID-19 vaccine or a placebo. The nucleotide sequence reads TGCAGCGCCTCTCAGGATAGCTACAATGAGCAGTTCTTC. This sequence encodes CSASQDSYNEQFF.